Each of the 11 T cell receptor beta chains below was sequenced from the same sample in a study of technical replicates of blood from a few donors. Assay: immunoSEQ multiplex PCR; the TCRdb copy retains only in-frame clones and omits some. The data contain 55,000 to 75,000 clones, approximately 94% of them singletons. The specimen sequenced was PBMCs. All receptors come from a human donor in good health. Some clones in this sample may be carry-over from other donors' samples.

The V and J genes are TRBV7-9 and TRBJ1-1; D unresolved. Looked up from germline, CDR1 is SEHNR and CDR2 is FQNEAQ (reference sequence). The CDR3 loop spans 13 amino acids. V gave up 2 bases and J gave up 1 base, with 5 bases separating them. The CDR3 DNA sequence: TGTGCCAGCAGCTTAACAGCGAACACTGAAGCTTTCTTT. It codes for CASSLTANTEAFF.

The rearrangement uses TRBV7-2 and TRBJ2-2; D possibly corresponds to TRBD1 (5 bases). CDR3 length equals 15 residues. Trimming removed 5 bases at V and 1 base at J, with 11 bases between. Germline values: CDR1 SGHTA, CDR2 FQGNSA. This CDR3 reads CASSGRQGNTGELFF. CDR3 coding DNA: TGTGCCAGCAGCGGCAGGCAGGGGAACACCGGGGAGCTGTTTTTT.

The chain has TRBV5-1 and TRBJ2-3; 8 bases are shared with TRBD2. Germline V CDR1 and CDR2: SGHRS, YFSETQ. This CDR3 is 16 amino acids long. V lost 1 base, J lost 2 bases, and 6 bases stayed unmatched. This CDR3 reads CASSLLLAVDTDTQYF. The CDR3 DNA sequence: TGCGCCAGCAGCTTGTTACTAGCGGTTGACACAGATACGCAGTATTTT.

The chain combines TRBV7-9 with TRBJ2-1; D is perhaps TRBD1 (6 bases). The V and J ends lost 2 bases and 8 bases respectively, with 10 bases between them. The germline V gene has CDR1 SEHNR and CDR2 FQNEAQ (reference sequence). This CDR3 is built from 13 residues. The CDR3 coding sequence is TGTGCCAGCAGCTTACTTCAGGGGTATGAGCAGTTCTTC. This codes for CASSLLQGYEQFF.

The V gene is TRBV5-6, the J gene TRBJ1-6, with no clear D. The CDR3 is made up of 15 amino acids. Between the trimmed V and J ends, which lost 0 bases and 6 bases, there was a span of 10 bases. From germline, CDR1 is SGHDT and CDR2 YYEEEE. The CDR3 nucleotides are TGTGCCAGCAGCTTGGATGGCAGGATTAATTCACCCCTCCACTTT. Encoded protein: CASSLDGRINSPLHF. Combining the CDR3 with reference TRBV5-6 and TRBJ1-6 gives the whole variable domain DAGVTQSPTHLIKTRGQQVTLRCSPKSGHDTVSWYQQALGQGPQFIFQYYEEEERQRGNFPDRFSGHQFPNYSSELNVNALLLGDSALYLCASSLDGRINSPLHFGNGTRLTVT.

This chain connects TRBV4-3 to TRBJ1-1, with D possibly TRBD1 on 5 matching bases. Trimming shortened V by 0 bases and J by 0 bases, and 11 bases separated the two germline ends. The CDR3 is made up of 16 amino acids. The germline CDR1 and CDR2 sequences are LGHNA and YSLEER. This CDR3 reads CASSQDAWGLNTEAFF. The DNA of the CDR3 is TGCGCCAGCAGCCAAGATGCGTGGGGCCTGAACACTGAAGCTTTCTTT.

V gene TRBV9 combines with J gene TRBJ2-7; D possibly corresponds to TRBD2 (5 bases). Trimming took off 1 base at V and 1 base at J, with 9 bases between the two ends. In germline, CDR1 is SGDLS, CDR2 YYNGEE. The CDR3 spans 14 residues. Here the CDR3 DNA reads TGTGCCAGCAGCGTATCTAGCACTTCCTACGAGCAGTACTTC. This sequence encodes CASSVSSTSYEQYF. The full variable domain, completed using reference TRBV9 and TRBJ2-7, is DSGVTQTPKHLITATGQRVTLRCSPRSGDLSVYWYQQSLDQGLQFLIQYYNGEERAKGNILERFSAQQFPDLHSELNLSSLELGDSALYFCASSVSSTSYEQYFGPGTRLTVT.

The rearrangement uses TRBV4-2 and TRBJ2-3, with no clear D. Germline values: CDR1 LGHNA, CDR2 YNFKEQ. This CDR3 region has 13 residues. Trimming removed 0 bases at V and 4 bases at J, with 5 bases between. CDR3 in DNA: TGTGCCAGCAGCCAAGATGAGTCAGATACGCAGTATTTT. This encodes CASSQDESDTQYF.

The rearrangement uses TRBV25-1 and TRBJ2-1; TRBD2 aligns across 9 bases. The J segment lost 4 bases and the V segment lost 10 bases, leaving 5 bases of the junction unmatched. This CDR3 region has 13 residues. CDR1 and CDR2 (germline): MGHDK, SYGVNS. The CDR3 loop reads CATSSGEYNEQFF. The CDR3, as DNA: TGTGCCACTTCTAGCGGGGAGTACAATGAGCAGTTCTTC.

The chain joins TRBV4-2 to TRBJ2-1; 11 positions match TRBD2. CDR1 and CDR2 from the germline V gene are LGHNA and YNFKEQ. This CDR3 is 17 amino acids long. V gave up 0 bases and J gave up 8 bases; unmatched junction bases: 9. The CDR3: CASSQELAGGPLHEQFF. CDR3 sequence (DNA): TGTGCCAGCAGCCAAGAATTAGCGGGGGGGCCGTTGCATGAGCAGTTCTTC.

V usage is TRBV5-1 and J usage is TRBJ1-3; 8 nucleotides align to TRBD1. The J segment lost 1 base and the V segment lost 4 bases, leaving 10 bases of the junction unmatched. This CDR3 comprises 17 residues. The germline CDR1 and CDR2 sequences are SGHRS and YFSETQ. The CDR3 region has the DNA TGCGCCAGCAGCGGACAACAGGGGGTATCGTCTGGAAACACCATATATTTT. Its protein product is CASSGQQGVSSGNTIYF.